These 20 T cell receptor beta chains originate from one sample sequenced in a study of regulatory T cells in long-lasting Graves disease. With iRepertoire HTBI primers and Arm-PCR of CDR3 regions, TCR beta libraries were built. MiXCR, applied by TCRdb to the multiplex PCR reads, yields one record per CDR3 protein. The table lists 350,000 to 450,000 distinct CDR3 sequences, around 23% of them singletons, with 25% to 30% in the top ten. This sample's time point: persistent/refractory GD, antithyroid drugs over 5 years with positive TRAb. The authors made the TCR library using RNA they extracted from PBMCs. Sequencing was performed on peripheral blood mononuclear cells (PBMCs), taken when the disease was refractory, from a patient treated with antithyroid drugs. All receptors come from a woman aged 40-49 years with Graves disease.

The V and J genes are TRBV28 and TRBJ2-3; tentative D call: TRBD1 (6 bases). The CDR3 is made up of 16 amino acids. V lost 5 bases and J 3 bases, leaving 18 bases between the germline ends. Germline lookup yields CDR1 MDHEN and CDR2 SYDVKM. CDR3 loop: CASSRHQGSGTDTQYF. CDR3 bases: TGTGCCAGCAGTCGACATCAGGGGTCCGGTACAGATACGCAGTATTTT.

The gene calls are TRBV28 and TRBJ2-3; weak D call: TRBD1 (6 bases). The J call is uncertain, as TRBJ2-5 better fits the DNA end. The germline V gene has CDR1 MDHEN and CDR2 SYDVKM. CDR3 length: 14 amino acids. DNA for the CDR3: TGTGCCAGCAGTTTACAGGGGCGCAGGGAGACCCAGTACTTC. Its translation is CASSLQGRRETQYF.

This clonotype was seen repeatedly, ten times or more. The chain joins TRBV29-1 to TRBJ1-1, with D perhaps TRBD1 (5 bases). This CDR3 is 16 amino acids long. Germline CDR1 and CDR2: SQVTM and ANQGSEA. Between the trimmed V and J ends, which lost 3 bases and 0 bases, there was a span of 17 bases. CDR3 in amino acids: CSVDRRRGAMNTEAFF. CDR3 coding DNA: TGCAGCGTTGATAGGAGGAGGGGAGCGATGAACACTGAAGCTTTCTTT.

The table lists this clonotype with a few counts. The J gene is TRBJ2-2, the V gene TRBV7-8; the D gene is possibly TRBD1 (5 bases). CDR3 length: 15 amino acids. Germline V CDR1 and CDR2: SGHVS, FQNEAQ. Between the trimmed V and J ends, which lost 1 base and 4 bases, there was a span of 10 bases. The CDR3 region is CASSLVFQGTGELFF. CDR3 coding DNA: TGTGCCAGCAGCTTAGTGTTTCAGGGCACCGGGGAGCTGTTTTTT.

This clonotype was counted at least ten times. The chain carries TRBV6-2 or TRBV6-3 and TRBJ1-6, with D hard to call. CDR3 length: 12 amino acids. Germline V gene data show CDR1 as MNHEY and CDR2 as SVGEGT. Trimming cost V 6 bases and J 8 bases, with 8 bases left between them. The CDR3 region is CASRVEDSPLHF. In DNA form, the CDR3 reads TGTGCCAGCAGGGTCGAGGATTCACCCCTCCACTTT.

This clonotype was picked up many times. The CDR3 region is CASSTGGGNSPLHF. CDR3 nucleotides: TGTGCCAGCAGCACAGGGGGAGGGAATTCACCCCTCCACTTT. The rearrangement links TRBV28 to TRBJ1-6; 8 bases are a match to TRBD1. The CDR3 runs to 14 residues. Germline assignment: CDR1 MDHEN and CDR2 SYDVKM. With V trimmed by 6 bases and J by 7 bases, 5 bases remained unmatched.

This clonotype has a count of ten or more. The gene calls are TRBV28 and TRBJ2-7; unclear D gene. V was shortened by 4 bases and J by 6 bases, with 7 bases between the two germline ends. The germline V gene encodes CDR1 MDHEN and CDR2 SYDVKM. The length of the CDR3 is 11 residues. CDR3 nucleotides: TGTGCCAGCAGTTCTCCCTCCGAGCAGTACTTC. This sequence encodes CASSSPSEQYF.

This clonotype occurred many times. This chain connects TRBV7-8 to TRBJ1-6, with D perhaps matching TRBD1 (5 bases). Germline V gives CDR1 SGHVS, CDR2 FQNEAQ. The CDR3 contains 15 residues. V lost 5 bases, J lost 6 bases, and 14 bases lay in between. The CDR3 nucleotides read TGTGCCAGCAGCCGGAGGCAGGGAGTTAATTCACCCCTCCACTTT. It specifies CASSRRQGVNSPLHF.

The rearrangement joins TRBV28 to TRBJ2-1; TRBD2 agrees at 8 bases. The germline gives CDR1 MDHEN, CDR2 SYDVKM. This CDR3 has 16 residues. The trim removed 5 bases at V and 3 bases at J, leaving 9 bases unmatched. CDR3 DNA: TGTGCCAGCAGTCCCCGGAGCGGGAGCCTCTACAATGAGCAGTTCTTC. Translation gives CASSPRSGSLYNEQFF.

V and J are TRBV12-3 or TRBV12-4 and TRBJ1-6; D is possibly TRBD1 (6 bases). Trimming shortened V by 2 bases and J by 14 bases, and 7 bases separated the two germline ends. CDR3 length: 11 residues. The CDR3 DNA sequence: TGTGCCAGCAGTTTAAGGGGGACCCTCCACTTT. It encodes CASSLRGTLHF.

The chain links TRBV7-9 to TRBJ1-1; D unclear. V was clipped by 5 bases and J by 8 bases, with 15 bases between them. CDR1 and CDR2 from the germline V gene are SEHNR and FQNEAQ (reference sequence). The CDR3 extends over 13 amino acids. In DNA form, the CDR3 reads TGTGCCAGCAGCCCCACAAAAAGGGTGGAAGCTTTCTTT. This gives the protein CASSPTKRVEAFF.

This clonotype appeared a few times. This sequence joins TRBV25-1 and TRBJ2-7, with TRBD2 identical over 8 bases. From germline, CDR1 is MGHDK and CDR2 SYGVNS. The V gene end was trimmed by 7 bases and the J gene end by 2 bases; junction bases not matched to a gene: 7. The CDR3 consists of 14 residues. CDR3 residues: CASKPGGLAYEQYF. CDR3 bases: TGTGCCAGCAAACCGGGGGGGCTAGCCTACGAGCAGTACTTC.

This clonotype was seen a handful of times. The chain employs TRBV10-1 and TRBJ2-7; the D gene is possibly TRBD1 (5 bases). Germline CDR1 reads WNHNN; CDR2 reads SYGVQD (reference sequence). Trimming stripped 0 bases from V and 5 bases from J, with 11 bases between. The CDR3 is 14 residues long. DNA for the CDR3: TGCGCCAGCAGTGAGTCGGGGCAGGGTCACGAGCAGTACTTC. Translating it yields CASSESGQGHEQYF.

This clonotype was detected ten times or more. The V and J genes are TRBV12-3 or TRBV12-4 and TRBJ2-4; the match to TRBD1 covers 10 bases. This CDR3 contains 15 residues. V lost 4 bases, J lost 9 bases, and 9 bases stayed unmatched. CDR3 loop: CASSYLGTGEFIQYF. The DNA for the CDR3 is TGTGCCAGCAGTTACCTAGGGACAGGGGAATTCATTCAGTACTTC.

This clonotype showed up just a few times. The V and J genes are TRBV12-3 or TRBV12-4 and TRBJ2-7, with 10 bases fitting TRBD2. This CDR3 is 14 amino acids long. V dropped 8 bases and J dropped 2; count of bases not matched to a gene: 6. The CDR3 is CASGDSGRTYEQYF. The CDR3 coding sequence is TGTGCCAGCGGCGATAGCGGGAGGACCTACGAGCAGTACTTC.

This sequence joins TRBV6-2 or TRBV6-3 and TRBJ2-5, with 7 bases fitting TRBD2. The J call is doubtful: the DNA matches TRBJ2-1 better. CDR1 and CDR2 (germline): MNHEY, SVGEGT. This CDR3 region has 15 residues. CDR3 amino acids: CASSEEAGEGRRQFF. CDR3 DNA sequence: TGTGCCAGCAGTGAAGAGGCGGGAGAAGGGAGGCGACAGTTCTTC.

This clonotype was picked up a small number of times. The J gene is TRBJ2-5, the V gene TRBV20-1; D ambiguous. TRBJ2-1 matches the DNA end more closely, so the J call is doubtful. The CDR3 loop spans 13 amino acids. Germline CDR1 is DFQATT and CDR2 is SNEGSKA (reference sequence). The chain's CDR3 is CSARDRWDNEQFF. CDR3 sequence (DNA): TGCAGTGCTAGAGATCGGTGGGACAATGAGCAGTTCTTC.

There are many counts of this clonotype. As DNA, the CDR3 is TGTGCCAGCAGTTCTCTGGCCGGGGGACAGTATCTGATGCTAGCCAAAAACATTCAGTACTTC. Translating it yields CASSSLAGGQYLMLAKNIQYF. This sequence joins TRBV27 and TRBJ2-4, with a tentative D call TRBD1 (7 bases). Germline V gene sequence: CDR1 MNHEY, CDR2 SMNVEV (reference sequence). V was pared by 4 bases and J by 0 bases, with 28 bases between. The CDR3 length is 21 residues.

For this clonotype: A read error likely explains this, since a far larger clone differs by one base. The J gene is TRBJ1-1, the V gene TRBV12-5, with D unresolved. The CDR3 loop spans 12 amino acids. The germline gives CDR1 LGHNT, CDR2 FRNRAP. In DNA, the CDR3 is TGTGTCAGCACCTCACCTTACACTGAAGCTTTCTTT. This sequence encodes CVSTSPYTEAFF.

In this sample, this clonotype turned up many times. CDR3 DNA sequence: TGCAGCGTTCGCGGGGTCGCCGGGGAGCTGTTTTTT. Translation gives CSVRGVAGELFF. The chain joins TRBV29-1 to TRBJ2-2, with D possibly being TRBD2 (6 bases). In germline, CDR1 is SQVTM, CDR2 ANQGSEA. Trimming shortened V by 5 bases and J by 6 bases, and 10 bases separated the two germline ends. This CDR3 is 12 amino acids long.